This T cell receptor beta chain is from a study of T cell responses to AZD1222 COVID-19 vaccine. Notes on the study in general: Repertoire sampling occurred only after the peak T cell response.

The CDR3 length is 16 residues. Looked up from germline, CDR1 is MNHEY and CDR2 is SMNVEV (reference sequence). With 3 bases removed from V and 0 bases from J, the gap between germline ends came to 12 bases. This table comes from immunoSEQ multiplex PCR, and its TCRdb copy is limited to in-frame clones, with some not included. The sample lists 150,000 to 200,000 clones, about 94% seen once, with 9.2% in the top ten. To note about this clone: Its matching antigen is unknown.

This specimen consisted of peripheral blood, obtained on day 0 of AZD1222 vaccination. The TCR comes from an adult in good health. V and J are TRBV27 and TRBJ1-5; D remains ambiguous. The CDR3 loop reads CASSLGPSTSNQPQHF. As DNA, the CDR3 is TGTGCCAGCAGTTTGGGTCCCAGCACTAGCAATCAGCCCCAGCATTTT.